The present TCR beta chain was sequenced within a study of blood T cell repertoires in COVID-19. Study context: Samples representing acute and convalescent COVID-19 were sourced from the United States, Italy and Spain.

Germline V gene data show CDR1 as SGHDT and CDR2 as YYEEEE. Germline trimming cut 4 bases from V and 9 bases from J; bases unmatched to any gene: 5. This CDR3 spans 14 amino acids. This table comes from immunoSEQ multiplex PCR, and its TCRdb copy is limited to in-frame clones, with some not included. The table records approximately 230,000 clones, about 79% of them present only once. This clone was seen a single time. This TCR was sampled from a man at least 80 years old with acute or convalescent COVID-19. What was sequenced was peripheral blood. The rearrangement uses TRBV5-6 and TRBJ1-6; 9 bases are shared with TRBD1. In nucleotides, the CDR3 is TGTGCCAGCAGCACGGGACAGGGAAGTTCACCCCTCCACTTT. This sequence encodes CASSTGQGSSPLHF.